This T cell receptor beta chain was recorded in a study of blood T cell repertoires in COVID-19. Looking at the study overall: Material from acute and convalescent COVID-19 was sourced from the United States, Italy and Spain.

Everyone who took part was roughly 18 to 100 years old, and they came from about two dozen US areas. Cohort assignment relied on participant-reported clinical history. How the authors handled the data: Reference gene primer amplification yielded estimated nucleated cell counts. The protocol was immunoSEQ multiplex PCR, while the TCRdb copy is restricted to in-frame clones and leaves out a portion. Clone size and the V and J calls come from that table; the DNA yielded D and trimming. The sample lists some 330,000 clones, more than 75% seen once, with about 4.2% in the top ten. The CDR3 extends over 13 amino acids. Germline CDR1 is LNHNV and CDR2 is YYDKDF (reference sequence). The V end lost 4 bases, the J end lost 1 base, and 8 bases lay between the germline ends.

Sequenced: PBMCs or T cells enriched from blood (not recorded which). The source is a man aged 30-40 years who had recovered from COVID-19. V and J are TRBV15 and TRBJ2-7, with D unresolved. In nucleotides, the CDR3 is TGTGCCACCAGCACCACGGTATCCTACGAGCAGTACTTC. This gives the protein CATSTTVSYEQYF. The complete variable domain, with remaining parts taken from reference TRBV15 and TRBJ2-7, reads DAMVIQNPRYQVTQFGKPVTLSCSQTLNHNVMYWYQQKSSQAPKLLFHYYDKDFNNEADTPDNFQSRRPNTSFCFLDIRSPGLGDTAMYLCATSTTVSYEQYFGPGTRLTVT.